What follows is one T cell receptor (beta chain) and its context. The data derive from a study of blood T cells in healthy people across ages. The CDR3 length is 17 residues. Germline V gene sequence: CDR1 MNHEY, CDR2 SVGAGI. Using a J-beta primer mix together with a sample-barcoded 5' primer, a second PCR was run for roughly 7 to 12 cycles. Every molecule of cDNA carried a tag from a template-switch adaptor with 12 random nucleotides. Each of the samples gave a minimum of 2.5 million paired-end reads that contained CDR3. MiXCR, applied by TCRdb to the 5' RACE reads, yields one record per CDR3 protein. The sample lists hundreds of thousands of distinct CDR3 sequences; approximately 53% were seen once.

The rearrangement links TRBV6-5 to TRBJ2-1; 7 nucleotides match TRBD2. The last part of the DNA fits TRBJ2-7 better; the J call may be wrong. The sequenced material came from blood. This TCR was recovered from a man aged 35-49 years in good health. In DNA form, the CDR3 reads TGTGCCAGCAGTTACTCCTTACGGCGGGAGCTCTACAATGAGCAGTACTTC. Translation gives CASSYSLRRELYNEQYF.